This record covers a single T cell receptor beta chain. The sample is drawn from a study of blood T cell repertoires in COVID-19. About the research overall: Spain, Italy and the United States supplied samples that represented acute and convalescent COVID-19. The cDNA or gDNA used as material had been derived from T cells, B-cell-depleted T cells, or PBMCs.

The CDR3 spans 15 residues. V gave up 6 bases and J gave up 5 bases; unmatched junction bases: 11. The V gene's germline CDR1 is MDHEN and CDR2 SYDVKM. Authors' methods: The assay estimated nucleated cells by amplifying reference gene primers. Profiled with immunoSEQ multiplex PCR; TCRdb holds only in-frame clones, not every one. For V, J and clone size, that table is used; D and trimming come from the DNA. The sample consists of around 170,000 clones, roughly nine tenths of them appearing once. V is TRBV28 and J is TRBJ2-3, with 7 nucleotides matching TRBD2. Sequenced sample: peripheral blood. This TCR came from a woman in her twenties or thirties with active or convalescent COVID-19. CDR3 nucleotides: TGTGCCAGCAGCCCCCACGCGGGAGTGGGAGATACGCAGTATTTT. The encoded protein is CASSPHAGVGDTQYF.